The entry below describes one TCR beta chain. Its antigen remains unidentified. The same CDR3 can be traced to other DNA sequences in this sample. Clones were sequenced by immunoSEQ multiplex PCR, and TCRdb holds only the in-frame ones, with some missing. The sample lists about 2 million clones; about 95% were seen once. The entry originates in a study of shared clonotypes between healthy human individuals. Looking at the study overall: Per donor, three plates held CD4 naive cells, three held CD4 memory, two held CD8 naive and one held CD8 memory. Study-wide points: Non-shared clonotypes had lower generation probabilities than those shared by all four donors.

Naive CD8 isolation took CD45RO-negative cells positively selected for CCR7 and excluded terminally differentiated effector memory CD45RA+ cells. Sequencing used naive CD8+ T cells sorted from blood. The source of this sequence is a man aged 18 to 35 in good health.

CDR3 coding DNA: TGTGCCAGCAGCTTGGGTGGGACCTACGAGCAGTACTTC. It encodes CASSLGGTYEQYF. V usage is TRBV5-4 and J usage is TRBJ2-7; no firm D call. The CDR3 sequence is 13 residues long. Trimming removed 0 bases from V and 2 bases from J, with 6 bases in between. Germline CDR1 and CDR2: SGHNT and YYREEE (reference sequence).